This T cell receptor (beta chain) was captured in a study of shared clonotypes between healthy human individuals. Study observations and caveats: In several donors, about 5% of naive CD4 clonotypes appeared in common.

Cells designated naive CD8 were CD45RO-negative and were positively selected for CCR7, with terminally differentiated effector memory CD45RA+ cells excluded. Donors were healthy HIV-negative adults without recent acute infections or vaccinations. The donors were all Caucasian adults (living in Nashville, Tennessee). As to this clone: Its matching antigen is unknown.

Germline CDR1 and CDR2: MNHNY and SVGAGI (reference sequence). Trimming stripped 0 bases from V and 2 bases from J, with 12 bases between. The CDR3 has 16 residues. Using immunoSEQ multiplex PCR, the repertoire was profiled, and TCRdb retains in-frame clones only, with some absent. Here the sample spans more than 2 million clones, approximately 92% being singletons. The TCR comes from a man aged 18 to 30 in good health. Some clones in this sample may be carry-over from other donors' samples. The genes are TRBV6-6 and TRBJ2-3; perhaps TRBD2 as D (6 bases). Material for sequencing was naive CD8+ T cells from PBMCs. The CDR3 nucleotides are TGTGCCAGCAGTTACTCCCCCGCGGGGACCACAGATACGCAGTATTTT. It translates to CASSYSPAGTTDTQYF.